Presented here are 6 T cell receptor beta chains from one specimen sequenced in a study of cytomegalovirus exposure and HLA in healthy donors. It was with 60 Vbeta and 13 Jbeta primers that the PCR ran. TCRdb's copy holds only in-frame clones and misses some; the assay was immunoSEQ multiplex PCR. The sample has some 170,000 clones; just over 70% are singletons. What was sequenced was PBMCs. The receptors originated from a human donor in good health.

The gene calls are TRBV7-9 and TRBJ1-4; the D is unclear. The V and J ends lost 5 bases and 8 bases respectively, with 12 bases between them. The germline V gene encodes CDR1 SEHNR and CDR2 FQNEAQ (reference sequence). CDR3 length: 13 residues. The CDR3 DNA follows: TGTGCCAGCAGCGTCGGAGGCCGCGAAAAACTGTTTTTT. This gives the protein CASSVGGREKLFF. Using reference TRBV7-9 and TRBJ1-4 for the parts outside the CDR3, the full variable domain is DTGVSQNPRHKITKRGQNVTFRCDPISEHNRLYWYRQTLGQGPEFLTYFQNEAQLEKSRLLSDRFSAERPKGSFSTLEIQRTEQGDSAMYLCASSVGGREKLFFGSGTQLSVL.

The count of this clone is one. The V gene is TRBV19, the J gene TRBJ1-4, with 9 bases fitting TRBD1. CDR3 length: 15 residues. V was pared by 5 bases and J by 8 bases, with 9 bases of the junction left unmatched. From germline, CDR1 is LNHDA and CDR2 SQIVND (reference sequence). The chain's CDR3 is CASSPKGTGREKLFF. CDR3 coding DNA: TGTGCCAGTAGTCCGAAGGGGACAGGGAGGGAAAAACTGTTTTTT.

The chain links TRBV7-8 to TRBJ2-5; possibly TRBD2 for D (6 bases). Germline-derived CDR1 and CDR2 are SGHVS and FQNEAQ. Deletions cut 6 bases from V and 5 bases from J, with 25 bases between. There are 17 residues in the CDR3. CDR3 DNA sequence: TGTGCCAGCAGTCAAATATCATGGCGGGGCCAGGTGGAGACCCAGTACTTC. It yields the protein CASSQISWRGQVETQYF.

This clone was observed a few times. The genes are TRBV2 and TRBJ2-5, with 7 nucleotides matching TRBD1. Germline V lookup: CDR1 SNHLY, CDR2 FYNNEI. The CDR3 covers 15 residues. The J segment lost 4 bases and the V segment lost 6 bases, leaving 11 bases of the junction unmatched. Here the CDR3 DNA reads TGTGCCAGCAGGATCGGGACAGCGAGGGGAGAGACCCAGTACTTC. Its translation: CASRIGTARGETQYF.

This clone has just one count. This chain connects TRBV14 to TRBJ2-1, with TRBD1 identical over 7 bases. Per germline, CDR1 SGHDN and CDR2 FVKESK. CDR3 size: 13 residues. The V segment lost 4 bases and the J segment 8 bases; nucleotides outside the gene matches: 5. The CDR3 DNA follows: TGTGCCAGCAGCCGACAGGGTCCGGATGAGCAGTTCTTC. Translated, it gives CASSRQGPDEQFF. The complete variable domain, with remaining parts taken from reference TRBV14 and TRBJ2-1, reads EAGVTQFPSHSVIEKGQTVTLRCDPISGHDNLYWYRRVMGKEIKFLLHFVKESKQDESGMPNNRFLAERTGGTYSTLKVQPAELEDSGVYFCASSRQGPDEQFFGPGTRLTVL.

The V call is TRBV7-2, the J call TRBJ1-6; 9 nucleotides line up with TRBD1. V dropped 5 bases and J dropped 3; count of bases not matched to a gene: 8. CDR1 and CDR2 from the germline V gene are SGHTA and FQGNSA. The length of the CDR3 is 17 residues. CDR3 protein: CASSPPGQGLYNSPLHF. The DNA of the CDR3 is TGTGCCAGCAGCCCGCCGGGACAGGGACTCTATAATTCACCCCTCCACTTT.